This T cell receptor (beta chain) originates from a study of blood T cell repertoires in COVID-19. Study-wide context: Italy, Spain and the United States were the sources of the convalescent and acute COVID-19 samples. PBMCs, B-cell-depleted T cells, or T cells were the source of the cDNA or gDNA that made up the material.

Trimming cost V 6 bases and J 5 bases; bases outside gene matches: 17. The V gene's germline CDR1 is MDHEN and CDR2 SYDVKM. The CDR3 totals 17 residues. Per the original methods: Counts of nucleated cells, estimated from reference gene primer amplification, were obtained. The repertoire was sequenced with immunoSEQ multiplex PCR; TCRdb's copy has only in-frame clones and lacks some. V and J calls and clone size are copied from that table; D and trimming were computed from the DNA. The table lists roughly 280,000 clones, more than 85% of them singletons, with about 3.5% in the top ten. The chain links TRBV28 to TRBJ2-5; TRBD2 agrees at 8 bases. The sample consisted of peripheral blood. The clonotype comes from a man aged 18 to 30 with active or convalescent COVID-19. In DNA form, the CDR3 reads TGTGCCAGCAGGCGGACGTTCGGGAGGGCAGGAGGGGAGACCCAGTACTTC. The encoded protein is CASRRTFGRAGGETQYF.